One sample yielded the 16 T cell receptor beta chains listed below, sequenced in a study of blood T cell repertoires in COVID-19. TCRdb's copy holds only in-frame clones and misses some; the assay was immunoSEQ multiplex PCR. Of some 95,000 clones in the sample, about 90% were seen once. Sequencing was carried out using peripheral blood. All receptors come from a human donor with active COVID-19. The donor label of this sample is uncertain.

The V and J genes are TRBV24-1 and TRBJ2-3, with 10 bases that match TRBD1. Per germline, CDR1 KGHDR and CDR2 SFDVKD. Losses at the gene ends were 3 bases for V and 5 bases for J; bases not matched to a gene: 4. The CDR3 has 15 amino acids. CDR3 region: CATSDRGQGIDTQYF. CDR3 coding DNA: TGTGCCACCAGTGATCGGGGACAGGGGATAGATACGCAGTATTTT.

The rearrangement uses TRBV6-5 and TRBJ2-3, with D unresolved. The ends were cut back, 6 bases at V and 0 bases at J, with 7 bases in the middle. Germline V gene sequence: CDR1 MNHEY, CDR2 SVGAGI. The CDR3 is 13 residues long. CDR3 sequence (DNA): TGTGCCAGCAGACCCGGGAGCACAGATACGCAGTATTTT. It translates to CASRPGSTDTQYF.

V gene TRBV20-1 combines with J gene TRBJ1-4, with D possibly matching TRBD1 (6 bases). CDR1 is DFQATT and CDR2 is SNEGSKA in the germline V gene (reference sequence). V shed 4 bases and J shed 8 bases, with 8 bases lying between them. The CDR3 totals 11 residues. The CDR3 sequence: CSAITGEKLFF. For the CDR3, the DNA is TGCAGTGCTATCACAGGGGAAAAACTGTTTTTT.

This clone was counted only a few times. The V call is TRBV7-9, the J call TRBJ1-6; no definite D call. The CDR3 runs to 15 residues. The V gene lost 6 bases and the J gene lost 7 bases, with 16 bases spanning the gap. Per the germline V gene, CDR1 is SEHNR and CDR2 is FQNEAQ (reference sequence). CDR3 amino acids: CASSSAGVRNSPLHF. CDR3 in DNA: TGTGCCAGCAGTTCAGCCGGGGTCAGAAATTCACCCCTCCACTTT. The entire variable domain, with the rest obtained from reference TRBV7-9 and TRBJ1-6, is as follows: DTGVSQNPRHKITKRGQNVTFRCDPISEHNRLYWYRQTLGQGPEFLTYFQNEAQLEKSRLLSDRFSAERPKGSFSTLEIQRTEQGDSAMYLCASSSAGVRNSPLHFGNGTRLTVT.

The genes are TRBV12-3 or TRBV12-4 and TRBJ1-1; D not resolved. Trimming removed 8 bases at V and 8 bases at J, with 12 bases between. The CDR3 spans 11 residues. The CDR3 DNA sequence: TGTGCCAGCGGAACACCGGGAGAAGCTTTCTTT. Translation: CASGTPGEAFF.

V is TRBV7-2 and J is TRBJ2-5, with D tentatively TRBD2 (7 bases). CDR1 is SGHTA and CDR2 is FQGNSA in the germline V gene. The V end lost 5 bases, the J end lost 14 bases, and 18 bases lay between the germline ends. The CDR3 length is 12 residues. The CDR3 bases are TGTGCCAGCAGCCCCCCCCGGGGGGCCGTTTACTTC. Encoded protein: CASSPPRGAVYF.

The V and J genes are TRBV29-1 and TRBJ2-3; the D gene is possibly TRBD2 (5 bases). CDR3 length: 14 amino acids. Germline V gene data show CDR1 as SQVTM and CDR2 as ANQGSEA. Between the trimmed V and J ends, which lost 4 bases and 1 base, there was a span of 12 bases. This CDR3 reads CSVVVRGRTDTQYF. The CDR3 DNA sequence: TGCAGCGTTGTGGTGCGCGGGCGCACAGATACGCAGTATTTT.

The chain links TRBV14 to TRBJ2-3, with a possible D match to TRBD1 (6 bases). Germline V CDR1 and CDR2: SGHDN, FVKESK. The CDR3 extends over 13 amino acids. V was shortened by 3 bases and J by 6 bases, with 10 bases between the two germline ends. This CDR3 reads CASSQFQGDTQYF. CDR3 coding DNA: TGTGCCAGCAGCCAGTTTCAGGGGGATACGCAGTATTTT.

The rearrangement joins TRBV28 to TRBJ1-2, with D uncertain. CDR3 size: 13 residues. Trimming took off 3 bases at V and 7 bases at J, with 12 bases between the two ends. Germline values: CDR1 MDHEN, CDR2 SYDVKM. CDR3 amino acids: CASSLAGMVGYTF. In DNA form, the CDR3 reads TGTGCCAGCAGTTTGGCGGGAATGGTTGGCTACACCTTC.

The V call is TRBV7-6, the J call TRBJ2-3; TRBD1 matches at 11 bases. The CDR3 sequence is 17 residues long. V shed 6 bases, J shed 0 bases, and the junction held 8 bases outside the gene matches. Germline V CDR1 and CDR2: SGHVS, FNYEAQ. This CDR3 is CASSSGQGDSSTDTQYF. The DNA of the CDR3 is TGTGCCAGCAGTTCGGGACAGGGGGATTCTAGCACAGATACGCAGTATTTT.

J is TRBJ2-7 and V is TRBV5-8, with a weak D call TRBD1 (6 bases). Germline V gene data show CDR1 as SGHTS and CDR2 as YDEGEE. CDR3 length: 15 residues. V lost 2 bases to trimming and J lost 0 bases, with 12 bases between them. CDR3 sequence (DNA): TGTGCCAGCAGCTTATCAGGGGCTCCCTCCTACGAGCAGTACTTC. As protein: CASSLSGAPSYEQYF.

The chain couples TRBV2 to TRBJ1-2; D gene unclear. Trimming shortened V by 4 bases and J by 4 bases, and 7 bases separated the two germline ends. Germline V gene sequence: CDR1 SNHLY, CDR2 FYNNEI. This CDR3 is built from 12 residues. DNA of the CDR3: TGTGCCAGCAGTGGAGGAACCTATGGCTACACCTTC. It yields the protein CASSGGTYGYTF.

V is TRBV2 and J is TRBJ2-5; perhaps TRBD1 as D (6 bases). This CDR3 is built from 13 residues. Between the trimmed V and J ends, which lost 7 bases and 3 bases, there was a span of 12 bases. The germline CDR1 and CDR2 sequences are SNHLY and FYNNEI. The CDR3 loop reads CASIQGTKETQYF. The CDR3 bases are TGTGCCAGCATCCAGGGGACAAAAGAGACCCAGTACTTC.

In this sample, this clone turned up once. V gene TRBV7-9 combines with J gene TRBJ1-2; 7 bases align to TRBD1. The CDR3 loop spans 15 amino acids. Trimming took 6 bases from V and 7 from J; bases not matched to a gene: 14. Germline CDR1 reads SEHNR; CDR2 reads FQNEAQ (reference sequence). The CDR3 region has the DNA TGTGCCAGCAGTAAGGGGTCTTTACAGGGGACTGGCTACACCTTC. It codes for CASSKGSLQGTGYTF.

The chain couples TRBV9 to TRBJ2-1, with 11 bases fitting TRBD2. This CDR3 is built from 17 residues. V was pared by 2 bases and J by 8 bases, with 12 bases of the junction left unmatched. In germline, CDR1 is SGDLS, CDR2 YYNGEE. This CDR3 is CASSVPTSGVGSDEQFF. CDR3 bases: TGTGCCAGCAGCGTTCCGACTAGCGGGGTCGGGTCGGATGAGCAGTTCTTC.

The chain is built from TRBV7-2 and TRBJ2-1, with a possible D match to TRBD1 (5 bases). There are 16 residues in the CDR3. Germline loops: CDR1 SGHTA, CDR2 FQGNSA. V was clipped by 5 bases and J by 3 bases, with 17 bases between them. CDR3 residues: CASSPPGHAVYNEQFF. CDR3 bases: TGTGCCAGCAGCCCTCCCGGACACGCCGTCTACAATGAGCAGTTCTTC.